This T cell receptor beta chain was sequenced in a study of human T cells and chemical hapten exposure. Study-wide background: Donors were sensitized with 2% DPC on the upper inner arm.

Notes on the study in general: Expanded TCRs created a significantly greater count of big CDR3 similarity clusters than controls did.

One entry per CDR3 protein results from TCRdb running MiXCR on the RACE reads. This sample has about 60,000 distinct CDR3 sequences, with about 9.3% found just once. Time point indicated: patch test 1, 2 weeks after DPC sensitization. Treatment here: therapeutic diphenylcyclopropenone sensitization with weekly scalp DPC. This clonotype was seen repeatedly, ten times or more. What it binds is unknown. This CDR3 comprises 15 residues. V gave up 4 bases and J gave up 4 bases; unmatched junction bases: 7. In germline, CDR1 is SGHVS, CDR2 FNYEAQ. This chain connects TRBV7-6 to TRBJ2-7; 10 nucleotides align to TRBD2. The source of this sequence is a woman between 40 and 50 years old with alopecia areata. Some clones in this sample may be carry-over from other donors' samples. The input for sequencing was whole blood, taken in connection with sensitization to the hapten diphenylcyclopropenone (DPC). CDR3 sequence reads: CASSSGSGGTYEQYF. CDR3 coding DNA: TGTGCCAGCAGCTCGGGTAGCGGGGGGACTTACGAGCAGTACTTC.